What follows are 11 T cell receptor beta chains derived from one specimen sequenced in a study of OX40 agonist ivuxolimab in advanced cancers. The table came from immunoSEQ multiplex PCR; TCRdb's copy has only in-frame clones and leaves some out. The profile covers about 50,000 clones, with about four fifths appearing a single time and 3% to 3.5% taken by the ten largest. Material: CD4+ or CD8+ T cells sorted from blood, obtained in a trial of the OX40 agonist ivuxolimab. Receptors originate from an adult with an advanced solid tumor such as melanoma, head and neck, liver or kidney cancer.

There are a few counts of this clone. V is TRBV18 and J is TRBJ1-1; D may be TRBD1 (5 bases). Deletions cut 5 bases from V and 6 bases from J, with 13 bases between. The length of the CDR3 is 13 residues. Germline-derived CDR1 and CDR2 are KGHSH and LQKENI. CDR3 residues: CASSSLDTSEAFF. The CDR3, as DNA: TGTGCCAGCTCATCCCTGGACACGTCTGAAGCTTTCTTT.

V usage is TRBV5-1 and J usage is TRBJ2-7, with a weak D call TRBD1 (5 bases). CDR3 size: 14 residues. V was pared by 2 bases and J by 5 bases, with 14 bases between. Germline assignment: CDR1 SGHRS and CDR2 YFSETQ. The DNA for the CDR3 is TGCGCCAGCAGCTTCCCCAGGGTCGGCAACGAGCAGTACTTC. Protein: CASSFPRVGNEQYF.

CDR3 sequence reads: CASGDFYGYTF. The CDR3 DNA reads TGTGCCAGCGGGGACTTCTATGGCTACACCTTC. The chain joins TRBV27 to TRBJ1-2; the D gene is possibly TRBD1 (5 bases). Germline V gene lookup returns CDR1 MNHEY and CDR2 SMNVEV (reference sequence). The CDR3 loop spans 11 amino acids. Trimming took off 8 bases at V and 4 bases at J, with 8 bases between the two ends.

The CDR3 DNA reads as TGTGCCAGCAAACTAGGGGATCGCACTGAAGCTTTCTTT. Translation gives CASKLGDRTEAFF. V is TRBV6-6 and J is TRBJ1-1, with D tentatively TRBD1 (5 bases). V was shortened by 7 bases and J by 4 bases, with 13 bases between the two germline ends. The CDR3 extends over 13 amino acids. Germline V gene data show CDR1 as MNHNY and CDR2 as SVGAGI (reference sequence).

This chain links TRBV19 with TRBJ2-3; 7 bases are shared with TRBD1. CDR3 length: 13 amino acids. J was trimmed by 3 bases and V by 5 bases; bases with no gene match: 2. CDR1 and CDR2 from the germline V gene are LNHDA and SQIVND (reference sequence). CDR3 region: CASSPGGTDTQYF. CDR3 coding DNA: TGTGCCAGTAGTCCAGGGGGAACAGATACGCAGTATTTT.

The chain joins TRBV29-1 to TRBJ2-5; D is tentatively TRBD1 or TRBD2 (5 bases each). V dropped 2 bases and J dropped 5 bases, with 12 bases sitting between them. This CDR3 contains 13 residues. Looked up from germline, CDR1 is SQVTM and CDR2 is ANQGSEA. In DNA form, the CDR3 reads TGCAGCGTTGAAATGGGGGTGCGGGAGACCCAGTACTTC. This encodes CSVEMGVRETQYF.

DNA of the CDR3: TGTGCCAGCAGCCAAGCCGGGACAGGGGGCTATAATTCACCCCTCCACTTT. Residues: CASSQAGTGGYNSPLHF. The chain uses TRBV4-2 and TRBJ1-6; TRBD1 matches 11 bases. Trimming took 1 base from V and 3 from J; bases not matched to a gene: 2. The CDR3 spans 17 residues. Germline CDR1 and CDR2: LGHNA and YNFKEQ.

The J gene is TRBJ2-5, the V gene TRBV5-6; D unresolved. Germline V gene sequence: CDR1 SGHDT, CDR2 YYEEEE. V was cut by 0 bases and J by 5 bases, with 8 bases left in between. The CDR3 is made up of 13 amino acids. The CDR3 loop reads CASSLAGWETQYF. The CDR3 bases are TGTGCCAGCAGCTTGGCCGGTTGGGAGACCCAGTACTTC.

V and J are TRBV7-6 and TRBJ2-1; no clear D. Germline V gene data show CDR1 as SGHVS and CDR2 as FNYEAQ. Trimming left V 4 bases short and J 7 bases short, with 17 bases between. The CDR3 is 15 residues long. CDR3 amino acids: CASSSYARRKNEQFF. CDR3 bases: TGTGCCAGCAGCTCCTATGCCCGTAGGAAGAATGAGCAGTTCTTC.

The chain combines TRBV5-4 with TRBJ1-6, with TRBD1 as a possible D gene (5 bases). Germline V gene sequence: CDR1 SGHNT, CDR2 YYREEE (reference sequence). V gave up 0 bases and J gave up 14 bases, with 12 bases separating them. The CDR3 has 13 amino acids. In DNA form, the CDR3 reads TGTGCCAGCAGCTTGGTGGGGGTTGAGGCCCTCCACTTT. Translation: CASSLVGVEALHF.

The chain carries TRBV5-8 and TRBJ1-2; D is possibly TRBD1 (5 bases). This CDR3 comprises 14 residues. Trimming left V 6 bases short and J 6 bases short, with 18 bases between. In germline, CDR1 is SGHTS, CDR2 YDEGEE. The CDR3 sequence is CASNRGVTGDGYTF. Written as DNA, the CDR3 is TGTGCCAGCAATCGTGGGGTGACGGGGGATGGCTACACCTTC.